These 18 T cell receptor beta chains originate from one sample sequenced in a study of cytotoxic CD8 clonotypes in ibrutinib-treated CLL. Only in-frame clones appear in the TCRdb table, and some are missing; sequencing was by immunoSEQ multiplex PCR. Of over 70,000 clones detected, roughly 84% appear once; the ten largest clones hold roughly 5.4%. The starting material was PBMCs, obtained before ibrutinib treatment. These receptors were taken from a human donor with chronic lymphocytic leukemia.

V and J are TRBV6-5 and TRBJ1-3, with unresolved D. V shed 8 bases and J shed 0 bases, with 8 bases lying between them. The germline V gene encodes CDR1 MNHEY and CDR2 SVGAGI. CDR3 length: 13 residues. This CDR3 reads CASRRASGNTIYF. CDR3 sequence (DNA): TGTGCCAGCCGTCGGGCCTCTGGAAACACCATATATTTT.

This chain uses TRBV28 with TRBJ1-4, with 8 bases aligning to TRBD1. The V and J ends lost 7 bases and 7 bases, in that order; junction bases with no gene match: 5. The CDR3 extends over 13 amino acids. Germline CDR1 MDHEN, CDR2 SYDVKM. CDR3 sequence reads: CASTRTGFEKLFF. The CDR3 DNA sequence: TGTGCCAGCACCCGGACAGGGTTTGAAAAACTGTTTTTT.

This chain connects TRBV19 to TRBJ2-6; no clear D. Germline V gives CDR1 LNHDA, CDR2 SQIVND (reference sequence). CDR3 size: 15 residues. Trimming stripped 2 bases from V and 1 base from J, with 6 bases between. CDR3 sequence (DNA): TGTGCCAGTAGTATACCCCGATCTGGGGCCAACGTCCTGACTTTC. Protein product: CASSIPRSGANVLTF.

The genes are TRBV7-3 and TRBJ2-2; unclear D gene. The germline CDR1 and CDR2 sequences are SGHTA and FQGTGA. This CDR3 has 16 amino acids. V shed 2 bases and J shed 0 bases, with 10 bases lying between them. CDR3 in DNA: TGTGCCAGCAGCTTAGGACGGTTCGCGAACACCGGGGAGCTGTTTTTT. Its translation: CASSLGRFANTGELFF.

This chain connects TRBV19 to TRBJ1-5, with 7 bases fitting TRBD1. Germline trimming cut 5 bases from V and 5 bases from J; bases unmatched to any gene: 9. This CDR3 has 15 residues. CDR1 LNHDA and CDR2 SQIVND come from the germline V gene (reference sequence). For the CDR3, the DNA is TGTGCCAGTAGTGTCCACAGGGGTATCGATCAGCCCCAGCATTTT. Its translation is CASSVHRGIDQPQHF.

The chain is built from TRBV5-6 and TRBJ2-7; the match to TRBD1 covers 10 bases. Germline assignment: CDR1 SGHDT and CDR2 YYEEEE. There are 15 residues in the CDR3. V dropped 0 bases and J dropped 5; count of bases not matched to a gene: 5. CDR3 loop: CASSLEDRGLDEQYF. The CDR3, as DNA: TGTGCCAGCAGCTTGGAAGACAGGGGGCTTGACGAGCAGTACTTC.

The count of this clone is one. V is TRBV6-5 and J is TRBJ1-4, with 8 bases fitting TRBD1. The J segment lost 4 bases and the V segment lost 6 bases, leaving 4 bases of the junction unmatched. CDR1 MNHEY and CDR2 SVGAGI come from the germline V gene. The CDR3 is 14 amino acids. The CDR3 here is CASRRTGSNEKLFF. The CDR3 nucleotides read TGTGCCAGCAGGAGGACAGGGAGTAATGAAAAACTGTTTTTT.

V gene TRBV19 combines with J gene TRBJ1-1, with a weak D call TRBD1 (5 bases). The germline V gene has CDR1 LNHDA and CDR2 SQIVND (reference sequence). With 0 bases removed from V and 4 bases from J, the gap between germline ends came to 12 bases. The CDR3 is 15 amino acids. The CDR3 is CASSIDQGASTEAFF. The CDR3 nucleotides read TGTGCCAGTAGTATAGATCAGGGAGCGAGCACTGAAGCTTTCTTT. The full variable domain, in which reference TRBV19 and TRBJ1-1 provide the parts outside the CDR3, is DGGITQSPKYLFRKEGQNVTLSCEQNLNHDAMYWYRQDPGQGLRLIYYSQIVNDFQKGDIAEGYSVSREKKESFPLTVTSAQKNPTAFYLCASSIDQGASTEAFFGQGTRLTVV.

This clone appeared a single time. The chain couples TRBV5-1 to TRBJ1-2; 11 bases map to TRBD1. Trimming at V came to 0 bases and at J to 8 bases, leaving 9 bases not matched to a gene. In germline, CDR1 is SGHRS, CDR2 YFSETQ. This CDR3 has 16 residues. CDR3: CASSLARDRGKSGYTF. The CDR3 bases are TGCGCCAGCAGCTTGGCCCGGGACAGGGGGAAGTCGGGCTACACCTTC.

J is TRBJ1-4 and V is TRBV27; D call uncertain. The germline V gene has CDR1 MNHEY and CDR2 SMNVEV (reference sequence). Trimming stripped 6 bases from V and 4 bases from J, with 18 bases between. This CDR3 has 16 residues. CDR3 coding DNA: TGTGCCAGCAGAGACCGCCTGGCAGCCAATAATGAAAAACTGTTTTTT. Amino acids: CASRDRLAANNEKLFF.

The rearrangement uses TRBV19 and TRBJ1-1; D is unresolved. V lost 5 bases and J 7 bases, leaving 11 bases between the germline ends. The germline gives CDR1 LNHDA, CDR2 SQIVND (reference sequence). The CDR3 runs 12 residues. The CDR3: CASSPLSYEAFF. The CDR3 bases are TGTGCCAGTAGTCCCCTCTCATATGAAGCTTTCTTT.

The rearrangement uses TRBV7-8 and TRBJ1-5; TRBD1 might be the D (6 bases). Germline values: CDR1 SGHVS, CDR2 FQNEAQ. Trimming took 5 bases from V and 2 from J, leaving 13 bases between them. The CDR3 spans 15 residues. The CDR3 DNA is TGTGCCAGCAGCCCGGGGACACATGGCAATCAGCCCCAGCATTTT. It translates to CASSPGTHGNQPQHF.

In its sample, this clone was seen a few times. The rearrangement joins TRBV10-1 to TRBJ1-1; no firm D call. CDR1 is WNHNN and CDR2 is SYGVQD in the germline V gene (reference sequence). V was pared by 8 bases and J by 3 bases, with 22 bases between. This CDR3 is built from 16 residues. In nucleotides, the CDR3 is TGCGCCAGCTTCCAGAATAATAGGAGGGAGGACACTGAAGCTTTCTTT. Protein sequence: CASFQNNRREDTEAFF.

The chain recombines TRBV4-1 with TRBJ2-7, with D hard to call. The CDR3 spans 13 residues. Germline V gives CDR1 MGHRA, CDR2 YSYEKL. The V end lost 0 bases, the J end lost 4 bases, and 7 bases lay between the germline ends. CDR3 DNA: TGCGCCAGCAGCCAAGAGGACGGATACGAGCAGTACTTC. It is translated as CASSQEDGYEQYF.

The chain couples TRBV11-2 to TRBJ2-3, with a possible D match to TRBD2 (6 bases). Germline CDR1 SGHAT, CDR2 FQNNGV. This CDR3 has 15 residues. V lost 5 bases and J 2 bases, leaving 14 bases between the germline ends. The CDR3 here is CASSPGWDFTDTQYF. Written as DNA, the CDR3 is TGTGCCAGCAGCCCTGGGTGGGACTTCACAGATACGCAGTATTTT.

The chain employs TRBV10-3 and TRBJ2-3; TRBD2 aligns across 10 bases. Germline trimming cut 6 bases from V and 1 base from J; bases unmatched to any gene: 4. CDR1 ENHRY and CDR2 SYGVKD come from the germline V gene. CDR3 size: 15 residues. In DNA, the CDR3 is TGTGCCATCAGCCTTGGGACTAGCGGCACAGATACGCAGTATTTT. Translating gives CAISLGTSGTDTQYF.

The V gene is TRBV5-8, the J gene TRBJ1-4; D is uncertain. The V gene's germline CDR1 is SGHTS and CDR2 YDEGEE. The V end lost 4 bases, the J end lost 0 bases, and 22 bases lay between the germline ends. The CDR3 has 19 amino acids. The chain's CDR3 is CASSRMSSNDRPTNEKLFF. The CDR3 nucleotides read TGTGCCAGCAGCCGAATGAGTTCAAACGACCGCCCAACTAATGAAAAACTGTTTTTT.

The V and J genes are TRBV5-1 and TRBJ2-1, with D possibly TRBD2 on 5 matching bases. Trimming removed 0 bases at V and 8 bases at J, with 15 bases between. CDR3 size: 15 residues. CDR1 is SGHRS and CDR2 is YFSETQ in the germline V gene. The CDR3 nucleotides read TGCGCCAGCAGCTTGGGAGGGAATAGGGTTGATGAGCAGTTCTTC. It is translated as CASSLGGNRVDEQFF. Full variable domain (rest looked up from reference TRBV5-1 and TRBJ2-1): KAGVTQTPRYLIKTRGQQVTLSCSPISGHRSVSWYQQTPGQGLQFLFEYFSETQRNKGNFPGRFSGRQFSNSRSEMNVSTLELGDSALYLCASSLGGNRVDEQFFGPGTRLTVL.